What follows are 25 T cell receptor beta chains derived from one specimen sequenced in a study of pediatric ulcerative colitis. During colonoscopy, one to two rectal pinch biopsies were collected. Data came from immunoSEQ multiplex PCR; TCRdb stores just in-frame clones and leaves some out. The data show roughly 19,000 clones, with approximately 73% seen just once and 6.6% held by the top ten. Material: gut tissue. The origin of the receptors is a boy between 10 and 17 years old with moderate ulcerative colitis.

V gene TRBV15 combines with J gene TRBJ2-1, with a possible D match to TRBD1 (5 bases). Germline loops: CDR1 LNHNV, CDR2 YYDKDF (reference sequence). The V end was cut by 3 bases, the J end by 4 bases, with 13 bases between. The CDR3 consists of 15 residues. CDR3 protein: CATSRARVKYNEQFF. DNA for the CDR3: TGTGCCACCAGCAGGGCCAGGGTAAAATACAATGAGCAGTTCTTC.

V gene TRBV29-1 combines with J gene TRBJ2-7, with D possibly matching TRBD1 (5 bases). The CDR3 contains 11 residues. Trimming took off 6 bases at V and 6 bases at J, with 12 bases between the two ends. Germline V lookup: CDR1 SQVTM, CDR2 ANQGSEA. The CDR3 reads CSVPTGSEQYF. Here the CDR3 DNA reads TGCAGCGTACCTACAGGTTCCGAGCAGTACTTC.

This sequence joins TRBV4-1 and TRBJ2-5; perhaps TRBD1 as D (5 bases). This CDR3 has 13 amino acids. V lost 5 bases and J 4 bases, leaving 11 bases between the germline ends. Germline V gene lookup returns CDR1 MGHRA and CDR2 YSYEKL. CDR3 residues: CASSKQGVETQYF. CDR3 in DNA: TGCGCCAGCAGCAAGCAAGGGGTAGAGACCCAGTACTTC.

V is TRBV9 and J is TRBJ1-1, with D uncertain. The germline V and J ends were trimmed by 0 bases and 3 bases, with 6 bases remaining between them. This CDR3 spans 13 amino acids. Germline lookup yields CDR1 SGDLS and CDR2 YYNGEE. The CDR3 here is CASSVVWDTEAFF. The CDR3 DNA reads as TGTGCCAGCAGCGTAGTGTGGGACACTGAAGCTTTCTTT.

A note on this clone: Within the sample, other DNA sequences also encode this same CDR3. The chain is built from TRBV25-1 and TRBJ2-7, with D possibly being TRBD1 or TRBD2 (5 bases each). Trimming pared 2 bases from V and 0 bases from J, leaving 14 bases between. The germline V gene has CDR1 MGHDK and CDR2 SYGVNS. The CDR3 contains 16 residues. The CDR3 is CASSEKYRDVSYEQYF. In DNA, the CDR3 is TGTGCCAGCAGTGAAAAATATCGGGACGTCTCCTACGAGCAGTACTTC.

The table lists this clone with a count of one. The chain joins TRBV6-5 to TRBJ2-7; 11 bases map to TRBD1. The germline V gene has CDR1 MNHEY and CDR2 SVGAGI. The CDR3 is 15 residues long. Trimming removed 6 bases from V and 3 bases from J; junction bases left unmatched: 7. The CDR3 protein is CASRLTGTGGYEQYF. DNA of the CDR3: TGTGCCAGCAGGCTAACCGGGACAGGGGGCTACGAGCAGTACTTC.

This clone has just a few counts. The V and J genes are TRBV11-2 and TRBJ1-1; D remains unclear. CDR1 is SGHAT, CDR2 FQNNGV, per germline. This CDR3 comprises 13 residues. The germline V and J ends were trimmed by 4 bases and 0 bases, with 6 bases remaining between them. CDR3 sequence: CASSWGVNTEAFF. CDR3 nucleotides: TGTGCCAGCAGCTGGGGAGTGAACACTGAAGCTTTCTTT.

The table lists this clone with a count of one. V gene TRBV7-2 combines with J gene TRBJ2-7, with a possible D match to TRBD2 (7 bases). Germline-derived CDR1 and CDR2 are SGHTA and FQGNSA. The CDR3 runs 17 residues. V was clipped by 4 bases and J by 2 bases, with 21 bases between them. CDR3 in DNA: TGTGCCAGCAGCTCTTATCGGGGGCTAGCGGTTACCTACGAGCAGTACTTC. Translating gives CASSSYRGLAVTYEQYF.

This clone has only one observation. The chain links TRBV19 to TRBJ2-5, with 8 bases lining up with TRBD1. V dropped 3 bases and J dropped 4; count of bases not matched to a gene: 4. The CDR3 covers 14 residues. Germline CDR1 is LNHDA and CDR2 is SQIVND (reference sequence). CDR3 loop: CASSISGGLETQYF. The CDR3 coding sequence is TGTGCCAGTAGTATTTCAGGGGGCTTAGAGACCCAGTACTTC.

The chain recombines TRBV18 with TRBJ2-7, with 11 positions matching TRBD1. In germline, CDR1 is KGHSH, CDR2 LQKENI. The V gene end was trimmed by 3 bases and the J gene end by 6 bases; junction bases not matched to a gene: 4. The CDR3 contains 14 residues. CDR3 sequence (DNA): TGTGCCAGCTCACCTGGGACAGGGGGTTTCGAGCAGTACTTC. Amino acid sequence: CASSPGTGGFEQYF.

The chain employs TRBV25-1 and TRBJ1-2, with D uncertain. CDR3 length: 13 amino acids. The V end lost 5 bases, the J end lost 0 bases, and 7 bases lay between the germline ends. From germline, CDR1 is MGHDK and CDR2 SYGVNS. The CDR3 DNA reads as TGTGCCAGCAGTCCCGGGACTAACTATGGCTACACCTTC. Translated, it gives CASSPGTNYGYTF.

The CDR3: CASSPVATGAYGYTF. The CDR3 region has the DNA TGCGCCAGCAGCCCGGTAGCGACAGGGGCTTATGGCTACACCTTC. The chain couples TRBV5-1 to TRBJ1-2, with 8 bases lining up with TRBD1. Germline V gives CDR1 SGHRS, CDR2 YFSETQ. V gave up 4 bases and J gave up 5 bases; unmatched junction bases: 10. This CDR3 is built from 15 residues.

This clone was picked up one time. The chain combines TRBV25-1 with TRBJ1-2; D may be TRBD1 (5 bases). The CDR3 is 12 amino acids. V lost 10 bases to trimming and J lost 1 base, with 10 bases between them. Germline assignment: CDR1 MGHDK and CDR2 SYGVNS. The CDR3 protein is CATQGSNYGYTF. The CDR3 DNA reads as TGTGCCACTCAGGGTAGTAACTATGGCTACACCTTC.

This clone was observed once. The chain uses TRBV19 and TRBJ2-6; D is unclear. V lost 1 base and J 7 bases, leaving 2 bases between the germline ends. CDR1 is LNHDA and CDR2 is SQIVND in the germline V gene (reference sequence). The CDR3 extends over 12 amino acids. DNA of the CDR3: TGTGCCAGTAGTATAGGCGCCAACGTCCTGACTTTC. Residues: CASSIGANVLTF.

The chain carries TRBV11-3 and TRBJ2-2; D is undetermined. Germline V lookup: CDR1 SGHNT, CDR2 YENEEA. The CDR3 spans 18 residues. The germline V and J ends were trimmed by 4 bases and 3 bases, with 21 bases remaining between them. CDR3 DNA: TGTGCCAGCAGCTACCTTGGGTCCCCCGGGCCGTACACCGGGGAGCTGTTTTTT. It specifies CASSYLGSPGPYTGELFF.

The chain carries TRBV2 and TRBJ2-3; 12 nucleotides agree with TRBD2. Germline values: CDR1 SNHLY, CDR2 FYNNEI. The CDR3 is 17 residues long. The V segment lost 2 bases and the J segment 5 bases; nucleotides outside the gene matches: 8. The DNA for the CDR3 is TGTGCCAGCAGTGAATCGGGGCTAGCGGGGGGGCAAGATACGCAGTATTTT. It translates to CASSESGLAGGQDTQYF.

The chain recombines TRBV11-3 with TRBJ2-2; D call uncertain. CDR3 length: 12 residues. Germline loops: CDR1 SGHNT, CDR2 YENEEA. V lost 2 bases to trimming and J lost 2 bases, with 0 bases between them. The CDR3 region has the DNA TGTGCCAGCAGCTTAAACACCGGGGAGCTGTTTTTT. Translated, it gives CASSLNTGELFF.

V and J are TRBV12-5 and TRBJ2-6; D is unresolved. V was trimmed by 3 bases and J by 0 bases, leaving 12 bases between them. Germline V lookup: CDR1 LGHNT, CDR2 FRNRAP. The CDR3 extends over 17 amino acids. CDR3 amino acids: CASGLNIRSSGANVLTF. CDR3 bases: TGTGCTAGTGGTTTAAATATTCGAAGCTCTGGGGCCAACGTCCTGACTTTC.

This sequence joins TRBV6-6 and TRBJ1-5; D is ambiguous. CDR3 length: 14 amino acids. Germline CDR1 reads MNHNY; CDR2 reads SVGAGI (reference sequence). Deletions cut 2 bases from V and 1 base from J, with 6 bases between. CDR3 residues: CASSYGRSNQPQHF. CDR3 sequence (DNA): TGTGCCAGCAGTTACGGCAGGAGCAATCAGCCCCAGCATTTT.

CDR3 loop: CAIRDLQKTGNTIYF. The CDR3 nucleotides read TGTGCCATCAGAGACTTACAGAAAACAGGAAACACCATATATTTT. The chain uses TRBV10-3 and TRBJ1-3; no reliable D call. Germline values: CDR1 ENHRY, CDR2 SYGVKD. There are 15 residues in the CDR3. V dropped 6 bases and J dropped 4 bases, with 16 bases sitting between them.

V and J are TRBV9 and TRBJ2-2; D perhaps matches TRBD1 (7 bases). CDR3 length: 17 amino acids. Trimming stripped 1 base from V and 7 bases from J, with 20 bases between. The germline gives CDR1 SGDLS, CDR2 YYNGEE. CDR3 sequence (DNA): TGTGCCAGCAGCGTACTGGCGGACAGCCAGGGGGGCGGGGAGCTGTTTTTT. Encoded protein: CASSVLADSQGGGELFF. Full variable domain (missing parts from reference TRBV9 and TRBJ2-2): DSGVTQTPKHLITATGQRVTLRCSPRSGDLSVYWYQQSLDQGLQFLIQYYNGEERAKGNILERFSAQQFPDLHSELNLSSLELGDSALYFCASSVLADSQGGGELFFGEGSRLTVL.

The V and J genes are TRBV4-3 and TRBJ1-5, with D unresolved. Germline V gives CDR1 LGHNA, CDR2 YSLEER. The V and J ends lost 5 bases and 5 bases respectively, with 10 bases between them. The CDR3 has 13 amino acids. Here the CDR3 reads CASSSERYQPQHF. CDR3 nucleotide sequence: TGCGCCAGCAGCTCGGAACGATATCAGCCCCAGCATTTT.

The V gene is TRBV5-1, the J gene TRBJ2-1, with no clear D. V was trimmed by 4 bases and J by 0 bases, leaving 11 bases between them. The CDR3 length is 15 residues. The germline CDR1 and CDR2 sequences are SGHRS and YFSETQ. Written as DNA, the CDR3 is TGCGCCAGCAGCCCCGGTACCGGCTCCTACAATGAGCAGTTCTTC. The encoded protein is CASSPGTGSYNEQFF.

This chain links TRBV2 with TRBJ2-6; D unclear. The CDR3 has 12 amino acids. The germline CDR1 and CDR2 sequences are SNHLY and FYNNEI. V lost 7 bases and J lost 1, with 2 bases in between. The CDR3 DNA is TGTGCCAGCACTTCTGGGGCCAACGTCCTGACTTTC. As protein: CASTSGANVLTF.

There are a few counts of this clone. The rearrangement links TRBV25-1 to TRBJ2-7, with D perhaps matching TRBD2 (5 bases). Trimming took 1 base from V and 6 from J, leaving 13 bases between them. The CDR3 extends over 14 amino acids. The germline V gene has CDR1 MGHDK and CDR2 SYGVNS. The DNA for the CDR3 is TGTGCCAGCAGTGAATGGACTGGTAGGAGCGAGCAGTACTTC. Its translation: CASSEWTGRSEQYF.